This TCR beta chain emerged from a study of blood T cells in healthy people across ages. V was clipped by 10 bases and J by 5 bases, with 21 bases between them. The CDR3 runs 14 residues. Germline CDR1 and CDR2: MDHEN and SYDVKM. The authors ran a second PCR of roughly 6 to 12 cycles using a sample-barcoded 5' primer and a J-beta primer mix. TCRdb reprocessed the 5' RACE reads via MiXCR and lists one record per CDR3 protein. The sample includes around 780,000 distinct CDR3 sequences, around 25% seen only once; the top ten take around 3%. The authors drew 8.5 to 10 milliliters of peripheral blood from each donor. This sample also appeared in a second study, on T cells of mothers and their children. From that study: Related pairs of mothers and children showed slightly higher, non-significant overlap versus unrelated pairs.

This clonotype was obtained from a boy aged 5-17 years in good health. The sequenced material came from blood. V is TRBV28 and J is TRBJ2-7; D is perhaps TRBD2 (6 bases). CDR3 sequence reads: CATNSLGGSHEQYF. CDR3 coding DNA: TGTGCCACCAATTCCCTTGGGGGGAGCCACGAGCAGTACTTC.